This is a list of T cell receptor beta chains from one sample in a study of shared clonotypes between healthy human individuals. TCRdb keeps only in-frame clones here, not all; method: immunoSEQ multiplex PCR. The table lists fewer than 1 million clones, 90% to 98% of them singletons. The material sequenced was naive CD8+ T cells sorted from blood. The receptors come from a young man in good health. Both conserved end residues are part of each CDR3. A D gene is named only where the DNA matches it firmly. A row's size may be missing; if present it is once, few, many or a size class.

TRBJ2-1	.	TRBV5-1	.	CASSTGLPSSYNEQFF	TGCGCCAGCAGCACTGGACTCCCCAGCTCCTACAATGAGCAGTTCTTC
TRBJ2-3	.	TRBV27	.	CASSLYRSSTDTQYF	TGTGCCAGCAGTTTATACAGGTCTAGCACAGATACGCAGTATTTT
TRBJ1-1	.	TRBV13	few	CASSLVRHVNTEAFF	TGTGCCAGCAGCTTAGTGAGGCACGTGAACACTGAAGCTTTCTTT
TRBJ2-1	TRBD2	TRBV7-9	.	CASSPGTTSSYNEQFF	TGTGCCAGCAGCCCCGGGACTACGAGCTCCTACAATGAGCAGTTCTTC
TRBJ1-1	.	TRBV27	.	CASSLSGSSNTEAFF	TGTGCCAGCAGTTTATCAGGCAGCTCCAACACTGAAGCTTTCTTT
TRBJ2-3	.	TRBV7-9	.	CASSSRLWGQEVDTQYF	TGTGCCAGCAGCTCTCGCTTGTGGGGACAAGAGGTAGATACGCAGTATTTT
TRBJ2-7	.	TRBV5-1	.	CASELYGVSGEQYF	TGCGCCAGCGAATTATACGGGGTTTCGGGGGAGCAGTACTTC
TRBJ2-3	.	TRBV25-1	.	CASRGASTDTQYF	TGTGCCAGCAGAGGGGCTAGCACAGATACGCAGTATTTT
TRBJ2-7	.	TRBV7-9	.	CASSLVSEQYF	TGTGCCAGCAGCTTAGTATCCGAGCAGTACTTC
TRBJ2-2	.	TRBV29-1	.	CSVEDHGGVGELFF	TGCAGCGTTGAAGATCATGGGGGAGTCGGGGAGCTGTTTTTT
TRBJ1-2	TRBD1	TRBV25-1	.	CASSESTGRYGYTF	TGTGCCAGCAGTGAATCGACAGGGAGGTATGGCTACACCTTC
TRBJ2-3	.	TRBV11-1	.	CEGVQVLSTDTQYF	TGCGAGGGGGTACAGGTCCTTAGCACAGATACGCAGTATTTT
TRBJ2-3	TRBD2	TRBV4-1	.	CASSQPRAGSTDTQYF	TGCGCCAGCAGCCAGCCCCGAGCGGGAAGCACAGATACGCAGTATTTT
TRBJ2-7	TRBD1	TRBV25-1	.	CASSEYVGTGRLYEQYF	TGTGCCAGCAGTGAATATGTAGGGACAGGGCGACTCTACGAGCAGTACTTC
TRBJ1-2	.	TRBV27	once	CASSSNTDRANYGYTF	TGTGCCAGCAGTTCTAATACCGACAGAGCTAACTATGGCTACACCTTC
TRBJ2-1	TRBD2	TRBV2	.	CASIPGTSVYNEQFF	TGTGCCAGCATTCCCGGGACTAGCGTCTACAATGAGCAGTTCTTC
TRBJ2-5	.	TRBV6-5	.	CASSYLTGEQETQYF	TGTGCCAGCAGTTACTTGACGGGGGAGCAAGAGACCCAGTACTTC
TRBJ1-1	TRBD1	TRBV9	.	CASSGSKTGMNTEAFF	TGTGCCAGCAGCGGTTCCAAGACAGGGATGAACACTGAAGCTTTCTTT
TRBJ1-1	.	TRBV7-9	.	CASSLGSSGGVRDTEAFF	TGTGCCAGCAGCTTAGGGAGCTCGGGGGGCGTCAGGGACACTGAAGCTTTCTTT
TRBJ2-1	TRBD2	TRBV9	.	CASSVALAEYNEQFF	TGTGCCAGCAGCGTGGCGCTAGCGGAGTACAATGAGCAGTTCTTC
TRBJ2-7	.	TRBV9	.	CASSVGQGSIDEQYF	TGTGCCAGCAGCGTAGGGCAGGGCTCCATCGACGAGCAGTACTTC
TRBJ2-4	TRBD2	TRBV10-2	.	CASSSGGGRDIQYF	TGCGCCAGCAGTTCTGGGGGGGGAAGGGACATTCAGTACTTC
TRBJ1-1	TRBD1	TRBV29-1	.	CSVYGTGPKNTEAFF	TGCAGCGTCTACGGGACAGGCCCTAAGAACACTGAAGCTTTCTTT
TRBJ1-3	.	TRBV2	.	CASSEVGYKNTIYF	TGTGCCAGCAGTGAAGTAGGGTATAAGAACACCATATATTTT
TRBJ1-1	.	TRBV9	.	CASSAGANTEAFF	TGTGCCAGCAGCGCGGGAGCCAACACTGAAGCTTTCTTT
TRBJ1-2	.	TRBV4-3	.	CASSPSAGNYGYTF	TGCGCCAGCAGCCCCTCAGCGGGGAACTATGGCTACACCTTC
TRBJ2-5	.	TRBV2	.	CASSERYGGETQYF	TGTGCCAGCAGTGAAAGATACGGCGGGGAGACCCAGTACTTC
TRBJ2-1	.	TRBV27	.	CASSPKVIQASNEQFF	TGTGCCAGCAGTCCCAAGGTAATCCAGGCTTCCAATGAGCAGTTCTTC
TRBJ1-2	TRBD1	TRBV7-9	.	CASSLVGTAYGYTF	TGTGCCAGCAGCTTAGTTGGGACAGCCTATGGCTACACCTTC
TRBJ1-1	.	TRBV2	.	CASNSRPMGTEAFF	TGTGCCAGCAACTCCAGGCCCATGGGCACTGAAGCTTTCTTT
TRBJ2-7	.	TRBV21-1	.	CASSTDTSYEQYF	TGTGCCAGCAGCACGGACACTTCCTACGAGCAGTACTTC
TRBJ2-7	.	TRBV5-1	.	CASSLRGTLNEQYF	TGCGCCAGTAGCTTGAGAGGGACACTCAACGAGCAGTACTTC
TRBJ2-2	.	TRBV29-1	once	CSVVVQGLAGELFF	TGCAGCGTTGTAGTACAGGGCCTGGCCGGGGAGCTGTTTTTT
TRBJ1-1	TRBD1	TRBV6-5	.	CASSGDRNTEAFF	TGTGCCAGCAGTGGGGACAGGAACACTGAAGCTTTCTTT
TRBJ2-7	TRBD1	TRBV15	once	CATSQTGTGGGEQYF	TGTGCCACCAGCCAAACCGGGACAGGGGGCGGCGAGCAGTACTTC
TRBJ1-2	.	TRBV29-1	.	CSVDYRESDGYTF	TGCAGCGTAGATTACAGGGAATCGGATGGCTACACCTTC
TRBJ2-3	TRBD2	TRBV10-3	.	CAIRGTSGSTDTQYF	TGTGCCATCAGGGGGACTAGCGGGAGCACAGATACGCAGTATTTT
TRBJ2-3	.	TRBV9	once	CASGAPNARWAQYF	TGTGCCAGCGGAGCCCCGAACGCACGGTGGGCGCAGTATTTT
TRBJ2-7	TRBD2	TRBV5-1	.	CASSPTSGRDWYEQYF	TGCGCCAGCAGCCCGACTAGCGGGAGGGATTGGTACGAGCAGTACTTC
TRBJ2-1	.	TRBV7-9	.	CASSLVISNEQFF	TGTGCCAGCAGCTTAGTGATTAGCAATGAGCAGTTCTTC
TRBJ2-6	TRBD1	TRBV29-1	.	CSAWDRSSGANVLTF	TGCAGCGCATGGGACAGGAGCTCTGGGGCCAACGTCCTGACTTTC
TRBJ2-7	.	TRBV10-3	.	CAISDHVDEQYF	TGTGCCATCAGTGACCACGTTGACGAGCAGTACTTC